The rows below give T cell receptor beta chains drawn from one sample of a study of blood T cell repertoires in COVID-19. Assay: immunoSEQ multiplex PCR; the TCRdb copy retains only in-frame clones and omits some. The repertoire holds a few hundred thousand clones, with roughly 84% as singletons. The sequenced sample was peripheral blood. The receptors were sampled from a man in his 60s with acute or convalescent COVID-19. CDR3s include the opening cysteine and the closing phenylalanine or tryptophan. D genes are given only for firm matches. Where a row states a size, it is once, few, many or the class of an expanded clone; other rows omit it.

>.|TRBV10-3|TRBJ2-5|.
TGTGCCATCAGTGAGAGCGCCCCAGAGACCCAGTACTTC
CAISESAPETQYF
>.|TRBV7-9|TRBJ1-3|TRBD1
TGTGCCAGCAGCCTACAGGGGACCTCTGGAAACACCATATATTTT
CASSLQGTSGNTIYF
>.|TRBV19|TRBJ2-6|TRBD1
TGTGCCAGTAGTATAGGACAGGGAGCGGCTGGGGCCAACGTCCTGACTTTC
CASSIGQGAAGANVLTF
>.|TRBV5-1|TRBJ2-5|.
TGCGCCAGCGCCTCAGGCGCGGGGAAGGAGACCCAGTACTTC
CASASGAGKETQYF
>.|TRBV19|TRBJ2-1|TRBD2
TGTGCCAGTAGTAGTGGGACTAGCGGGAGGTCCTACAATGAGCAGTTCTTC
CASSSGTSGRSYNEQFF
>few|TRBV7-3|TRBJ1-1|.
TGTGCCAGCAGCTTAAGACAGTCGAACACTGAAGCTTTCTTT
CASSLRQSNTEAFF
>.|TRBV12-3/TRBV12-4|TRBJ2-5|.
TGTGCCAGCAGTTTGAGTGAGACCCAGTACTTC
CASSLSETQYF
>.|TRBV12-5|TRBJ2-7|TRBD1
TGTGCTAGTGGTTTGGCAGGGGGATACGAGCAGTACTTC
CASGLAGGYEQYF
>.|TRBV7-9|TRBJ2-1|TRBD2
TGTGCCAGCAGCTTACGTAGCGGGAGGAGGTTCTTC
CASSLRSGRRFF
>.|TRBV5-6|TRBJ2-7|.
TGTGCCAGCAGCCCCCCGCCGCGCGGGCCTAGGGAGCAGTACTTC
CASSPPPRGPREQYF
>.|TRBV14|TRBJ1-1|TRBD1
TGTGCCAGCAGCCCTTTACAGGGGGCGCAGACTGAAGCTTTCTTT
CASSPLQGAQTEAFF
>few|TRBV6-5|TRBJ2-2|TRBD2
TGTGCCAGCAGTTACCCAAGCGGGGAGAACACCGGGGAGCTGTTTTTT
CASSYPSGENTGELFF
>.|TRBV29-1|TRBJ2-3|TRBD2
TGCAGCGTTGTTAGAGCGGGAGTAGTCCAACACACAGATACGCAGTATTTT
CSVVRAGVVQHTDTQYF
>.|TRBV4-3|TRBJ1-2|.
TGCGCCAGCAGCCAAGAGCAGGGAGGGTATGGTTATGGCTACACCTTC
CASSQEQGGYGYGYTF
>.|TRBV4-1|TRBJ2-1|TRBD2
TGCGCCAGCAGCCAAGATGTCATCTCGGGACTAGCGGGGGGGAATGAGCAGTTCTTC
CASSQDVISGLAGGNEQFF
>.|TRBV19|TRBJ2-2|TRBD2
TGTGCCAGTGGTGACGGGGCGGGGGGGCCCCCCGGGGAGCTGTTTTTT
CASGDGAGGPPGELFF
>few|TRBV7-9|TRBJ1-1|.
TGTGCCAGCAGCTCCCGGGCAGTCGAGGGGAACACTGAAGCTTTCTTT
CASSSRAVEGNTEAFF
>.|TRBV28|TRBJ2-7|.
TGTGCCAGCAGTTTACTTTTCGAGCAGTACTTC
CASSLLFEQYF
>.|TRBV10-1|TRBJ1-4|TRBD1
TGCGCCAGCTACCCGGGACAGGAGGGTGAAAAACTGTTTTTT
CASYPGQEGEKLFF
>.|TRBV11-2|TRBJ1-4|.
TGTGCCAGCAGCTTAAACAGGGTGACTGAAAAACTGTTTTTT
CASSLNRVTEKLFF
>once|TRBV11-2|TRBJ2-7|.
TGTGCCAGCAGCTTAGGCGAGGGAACGGGGTCCTACGAGCAGTACTTC
CASSLGEGTGSYEQYF
>few|TRBV11-2|TRBJ1-1|.
TGTGCCAGCAGCCTTTCGGGAGGGAACACTGAAGCTTTCTTT
CASSLSGGNTEAFF
>once|TRBV6-5|TRBJ1-1|.
TGTGCCAGCAGTTACTCAGGGGGAAGGGCGGACACTGAAGCTTTCTTT
CASSYSGGRADTEAFF
>.|TRBV18|TRBJ2-5|TRBD2
TGTGCCAGCTCACCACCGGGACTAGCGAACCAAGAGACCCAGTACTTC
CASSPPGLANQETQYF
>.|TRBV7-2|TRBJ2-7|.
TGTGCCAGCAGCTTAGAGAGCGGGACATACGAGCAGTACTTC
CASSLESGTYEQYF
>.|TRBV6-5|TRBJ2-7|TRBD2
TGTGCCAGCAGGGGGACTAGCGGGAGTGGGGAGCAGTACTTC
CASRGTSGSGEQYF
>once|TRBV28|TRBJ1-5|.
TGTGCCAGCAGGGACCAAGGAGGGATACTTGGCAATCAGCCCCAGCATTTT
CASRDQGGILGNQPQHF
>.|TRBV18|TRBJ2-1|TRBD2
TGTGCCAGCTCACCAAGACTAGCGGGATGGGATGAGCAGTTCTTC
CASSPRLAGWDEQFF
>few|TRBV2|TRBJ1-3|TRBD1
TGTGCCAGCAGTGTGTGGGACAGCTCTGGAAACACCATATATTTT
CASSVWDSSGNTIYF
>once|TRBV9|TRBJ2-5|TRBD1
TGTGCCAGCAGCGTGTTGGGACAGGGTGGAGAGACCCAGTACTTC
CASSVLGQGGETQYF
>.|TRBV11-2|TRBJ1-3|.
TGTGCCAGCAGCTTTGCCTCAGGTTATCCTGGAAACACCATATATTTT
CASSFASGYPGNTIYF